These 26 T cell receptor beta chains originate from one sample sequenced in a study of type 1 and type 2 diabetes patients. PCR was run on genomic DNA. Amplification of the beta chain CDR3 used 30 forward and 13 reverse multiplex primers. Via MiXCR, TCRdb re-called the multiplex PCR reads, giving one row per CDR3 protein. This sample has about 290,000 distinct CDR3 sequences, with roughly 50% found just once. Sample: peripheral blood mononuclear cells (PBMCs). Every receptor here comes from a man aged 18-30 years with type 2 diabetes.

Only one count was recorded for this clonotype. The chain combines TRBV28 with TRBJ1-4; no clear D gene. The CDR3 loop spans 14 amino acids. The V gene's germline CDR1 is MDHEN and CDR2 SYDVKM. Trimming removed 8 bases from V and 8 bases from J, with 18 bases in between. As DNA, the CDR3 is TGTGCCAGCCGCTCACATCCCATGTGGGAAAAACTGTTTTTT. Translating gives CASRSHPMWEKLFF.

This chain uses TRBV6-6 with TRBJ1-5, with 9 bases aligning to TRBD1. The V gene end was trimmed by 6 bases and the J gene end by 5 bases; junction bases not matched to a gene: 8. CDR3 length: 15 amino acids. The germline CDR1 and CDR2 sequences are MNHNY and SVGAGI (reference sequence). The CDR3 sequence is CASRYRDRADQPQHF. Written as DNA, the CDR3 is TGTGCCAGCAGATACCGGGACAGGGCCGATCAGCCCCAGCATTTT.

Details on this clonotype: The CDR3 does not close with the conserved phenylalanine or tryptophan, likely indicating a read error. The rearrangement uses TRBV7-2 and TRBJ1-2, with TRBD1 matching over 7 bases. Looked up from germline, CDR1 is SGHTA and CDR2 is FQGNSA. V trimming: 5 bases; J trimming: 4 bases; junction bases outside the gene matches: 13. The CDR3 contains 16 residues. CDR3 region: CASSQRTGLDLYGYTL. Here the CDR3 DNA reads TGTGCCAGCAGCCAACGGACAGGCCTGGATCTCTATGGCTACACCCTC.

V gene TRBV20-1 combines with J gene TRBJ1-1; 7 bases are shared with TRBD1. With 5 bases clipped from V and 5 bases from J, the junction kept 14 bases outside the gene matches. The CDR3 is 15 residues long. Germline V CDR1 and CDR2: DFQATT, SNEGSKA (reference sequence). CDR3 DNA sequence: TGCAGTGCTTTGCCCACCGACAGGGTTAGTACTGAAGCTTTCTTT. It translates to CSALPTDRVSTEAFF.

The chain is built from TRBV28 and TRBJ2-5; D unclear. The germline V gene encodes CDR1 MDHEN and CDR2 SYDVKM. V was shortened by 5 bases and J by 4 bases, with 5 bases between the two germline ends. CDR3 size: 11 residues. The CDR3 DNA reads as TGTGCCAGCAGTACGGGAGAGACCCAGTACTTC. Amino acids: CASSTGETQYF.

Notes on this clonotype: Since a much larger clone is just one base distant, this may be a read error. This chain uses TRBV25-1 with TRBJ1-2, with D maybe TRBD1 (5 bases). Germline V lookup: CDR1 MGHDK, CDR2 SYGVNS. The CDR3 loop spans 15 amino acids. Trimming took 8 bases from V and 1 from J, leaving 17 bases between them. CDR3 DNA: TGTGCCAGCGGGGCGGCCTTTTGCCTTAACTATGGCTACACCTTC. It encodes CASGAAFCLNYGYTF.

This clonotype was counted between two and nine times. The chain combines TRBV10-1 with TRBJ1-4, with 7 bases lining up with TRBD1. V dropped 3 bases and J dropped 3; count of bases not matched to a gene: 4. This CDR3 has 15 residues. Per the germline V gene, CDR1 is WNHNN and CDR2 is SYGVQD (reference sequence). The CDR3 DNA reads as TGCGCCAGCAGTGAATCCGGGACAGCTAATGAAAAACTGTTTTTT. It yields the protein CASSESGTANEKLFF.

The V call is TRBV4-2, the J call TRBJ2-7, with D possibly being TRBD1 (5 bases). V shed 3 bases and J shed 3 bases, with 12 bases lying between them. Germline-derived CDR1 and CDR2 are LGHNA and YNFKEQ. The CDR3 runs 14 residues. CDR3 sequence: CASSHSRDNYEQYF. CDR3 DNA: TGTGCCAGCAGCCATAGCAGGGATAACTACGAGCAGTACTTC.

The chain is built from TRBV28 and TRBJ1-1, with 7 nucleotides matching TRBD1. V shed 7 bases, J shed 9 bases, and the junction held 17 bases outside the gene matches. In germline, CDR1 is MDHEN, CDR2 SYDVKM. The CDR3 consists of 15 residues. CDR3 protein: CASNFGPGGLAKAFF. CDR3 nucleotides: TGTGCCAGCAATTTCGGTCCAGGGGGGCTGGCTAAAGCTTTCTTT.

The chain employs TRBV7-9 and TRBJ2-2; 8 nucleotides align to TRBD2. V lost 5 bases, J lost 5 bases, and 4 bases stayed unmatched. CDR1 is SEHNR and CDR2 is FQNEAQ in the germline V gene (reference sequence). This CDR3 spans 14 amino acids. The CDR3 is CASSASGGTGELFF. CDR3 nucleotide sequence: TGTGCCAGCAGCGCTTCGGGAGGGACCGGGGAGCTGTTTTTT.

This clonotype showed up just a few times. CDR3 coding DNA: TGTGCCACCAGCACGGGCCCGGGCGAGGAGACCCAGTACTTC. Encoded protein: CATSTGPGEETQYF. V usage is TRBV15 and J usage is TRBJ2-5; D unresolved. Germline assignment: CDR1 LNHNV and CDR2 YYDKDF (reference sequence). The CDR3 length is 14 residues. V was clipped by 4 bases and J by 5 bases, with 14 bases between them.

The chain's CDR3 is CASSFLAGGWEQYF. CDR3 nucleotide sequence: TGTGCCAGCAGTTTCCTAGCGGGAGGTTGGGAGCAGTACTTC. V is TRBV28 and J is TRBJ2-7; 11 nucleotides match TRBD2. The V gene end was trimmed by 3 bases and the J gene end by 7 bases; junction bases not matched to a gene: 5. CDR3 length: 14 residues. In germline, CDR1 is MDHEN, CDR2 SYDVKM.

The chain is built from TRBV7-3 and TRBJ2-1, with 14 bases fitting TRBD2. Trimming took 4 bases from V and 8 from J; bases not matched to a gene: 7. Germline V CDR1 and CDR2: SGHTA, FQGTGA. The CDR3 length is 16 residues. The CDR3 region has the DNA TGTGCCAGCAGCTCCCCGGGACTAGCGGGAGAGGATGAGCAGTTCTTC. Residues: CASSSPGLAGEDEQFF.

The CDR3 sequence is CASSLDPGGSYEQYF. CDR3 in DNA: TGTGCCAGCAGCTTAGATCCTGGTGGCTCCTACGAGCAGTACTTC. The chain joins TRBV11-2 to TRBJ2-7; no definite D call. Trimming shortened V by 0 bases and J by 0 bases, and 9 bases separated the two germline ends. The CDR3 runs to 15 residues. Germline CDR1 is SGHAT and CDR2 is FQNNGV.

This clonotype was seen only a few times. For the CDR3, the DNA is TGTGCCAGCAGCTATCTAGCGGGCCTCACAGATACGCAGTATTTT. It codes for CASSYLAGLTDTQYF. The chain couples TRBV6-5 to TRBJ2-3; 8 nucleotides match TRBD2. The CDR3 spans 15 residues. V shed 6 bases and J 2 bases; nucleotides not matched to a gene: 7. Germline V lookup: CDR1 MNHEY, CDR2 SVGAGI.

This clonotype has just a few counts. The chain uses TRBV5-1 and TRBJ1-2; 12 bases line up with TRBD1. The CDR3 extends over 13 amino acids. Looked up from germline, CDR1 is SGHRS and CDR2 is YFSETQ. The V gene end was trimmed by 4 bases and the J gene end by 8 bases; junction bases not matched to a gene: 3. CDR3 nucleotides: TGCGCCAGCAGCATCGGGACAGGGGGCGGCTACACCTTC. Translating gives CASSIGTGGGYTF. Full variable domain (outside the CDR3, taken from reference TRBV5-1 and TRBJ1-2): KAGVTQTPRYLIKTRGQQVTLSCSPISGHRSVSWYQQTPGQGLQFLFEYFSETQRNKGNFPGRFSGRQFSNSRSEMNVSTLELGDSALYLCASSIGTGGGYTFGSGTRLTVV.

This chain uses TRBV24-1 with TRBJ2-3, with TRBD1 matching 8 bases. The CDR3 loop spans 15 amino acids. CDR1 and CDR2 (germline): KGHDR, SFDVKD. Trimming took 4 bases from V and 2 from J; bases not matched to a gene: 4. CDR3 DNA sequence: TGTGCCACCAGTGACCCGGGACAGGCCACAGATACGCAGTATTTT. It translates to CATSDPGQATDTQYF.

The table lists this clonotype with a few counts. The CDR3: CASSFEASGSYEQYF. In DNA, the CDR3 is TGTGCCAGCAGTTTCGAGGCTAGCGGGAGTTACGAGCAGTACTTC. This chain connects TRBV27 to TRBJ2-7; TRBD2 agrees at 10 bases. CDR3 length: 15 amino acids. Looked up from germline, CDR1 is MNHEY and CDR2 is SMNVEV (reference sequence). The V gene end was trimmed by 3 bases and the J gene end by 4 bases; junction bases not matched to a gene: 6.

The chain couples TRBV20-1 to TRBJ1-1; D is unresolved. Germline lookup yields CDR1 DFQATT and CDR2 SNEGSKA (reference sequence). CDR3 size: 9 residues. The CDR3 DNA is TGCACTCGAAACACTGAAGCTTTCTTT. Its translation is CTRNTEAFF.

The chain is built from TRBV7-9 and TRBJ2-7; D might be TRBD1 (5 bases). The CDR3 is 13 residues long. V gave up 5 bases and J gave up 6 bases, with 14 bases separating them. Per germline, CDR1 SEHNR and CDR2 FQNEAQ (reference sequence). CDR3 residues: CASSPGIGSEQYF. In DNA form, the CDR3 reads TGTGCCAGCAGCCCAGGGATCGGGTCCGAGCAGTACTTC.

As concerns this clonotype: A junction boundary mismatches the germline segment, possibly from a read error. This chain uses TRBV19 with TRBJ1-4, with D unresolved. This CDR3 is 12 amino acids long. Germline V gene lookup returns CDR1 LNHDA and CDR2 SQIVND (reference sequence). Here the CDR3 DNA reads TGTGCCAGTAGGCCGGGCAATGAAAGACTGTTTTTT. It codes for CASRPGNERLFF.

CDR3 residues: CASSYTLQGGKSYEQYF. The CDR3 coding sequence is TGTGCCAGCAGTTACACCCTACAGGGGGGAAAATCCTACGAGCAGTACTTC. The chain combines TRBV6-1 with TRBJ2-7; TRBD1 matches at 8 bases. Germline loops: CDR1 MNHNS, CDR2 SASEGT. The ends lost 5 bases at V and 1 base at J; junction bases unmatched: 13. The CDR3 spans 17 residues.

This clonotype was counted many times. CDR3 sequence (DNA): TGTGCCAGCAGGGGAGATAGCAATCAGCCCCAGCATTTT. It encodes CASRGDSNQPQHF. The V and J genes are TRBV25-1 and TRBJ1-5, with unresolved D. V was trimmed by 6 bases and J by 0 bases, leaving 6 bases between them. Looked up from germline, CDR1 is MGHDK and CDR2 is SYGVNS. The CDR3 runs to 13 residues.

The V gene is TRBV4-2, the J gene TRBJ2-3; 8 bases align to TRBD2. This CDR3 has 15 amino acids. Germline-derived CDR1 and CDR2 are LGHNA and YNFKEQ. V lost 0 bases, J lost 4 bases, and 3 bases stayed unmatched. CDR3 sequence reads: CASSQDGGAADTQYF. The CDR3 DNA follows: TGTGCCAGCAGCCAAGACGGGGGGGCCGCAGATACGCAGTATTTT.

This clonotype was detected only a few times. This chain links TRBV2 with TRBJ1-6; D possibly corresponds to TRBD1 (5 bases). With 9 bases removed from V and 7 bases from J, the gap between germline ends came to 16 bases. This CDR3 has 14 residues. Per the germline V gene, CDR1 is SNHLY and CDR2 is FYNNEI. The CDR3 here is CARKDQGRNSPLHF. The CDR3 coding sequence is TGTGCCAGGAAAGACCAGGGCCGAAATTCACCCCTCCACTTT.

This clonotype was recorded many times. The chain is built from TRBV20-1 and TRBJ2-7; no definite D call. The CDR3 extends over 11 amino acids. The V gene's germline CDR1 is DFQATT and CDR2 SNEGSKA (reference sequence). Trimming removed 6 bases at V and 6 bases at J, with 12 bases between. CDR3 amino acids: CSAASWGEQYF. The DNA for the CDR3 is TGCAGTGCGGCCAGTTGGGGCGAGCAGTACTTC.